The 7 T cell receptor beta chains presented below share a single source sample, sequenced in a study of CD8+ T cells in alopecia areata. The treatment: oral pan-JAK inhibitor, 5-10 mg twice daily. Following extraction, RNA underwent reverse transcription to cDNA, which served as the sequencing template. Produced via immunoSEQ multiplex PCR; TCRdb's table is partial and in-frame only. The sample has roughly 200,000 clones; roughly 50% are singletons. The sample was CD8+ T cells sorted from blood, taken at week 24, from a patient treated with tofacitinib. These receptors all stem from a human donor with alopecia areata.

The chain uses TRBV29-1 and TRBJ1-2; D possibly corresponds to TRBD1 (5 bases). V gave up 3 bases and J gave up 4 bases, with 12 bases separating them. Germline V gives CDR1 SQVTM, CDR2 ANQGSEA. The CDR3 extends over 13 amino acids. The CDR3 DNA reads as TGCAGCGTTGACGGGGCCCTTGGCTATGGCTACACCTTC. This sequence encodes CSVDGALGYGYTF.

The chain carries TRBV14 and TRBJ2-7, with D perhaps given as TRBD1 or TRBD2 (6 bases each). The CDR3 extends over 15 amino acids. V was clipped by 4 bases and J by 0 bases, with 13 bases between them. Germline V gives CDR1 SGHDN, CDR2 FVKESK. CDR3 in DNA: TGTGCCAGCAGCCTAAGGGGGGCCTACTCCTACGAGCAGTACTTC. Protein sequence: CASSLRGAYSYEQYF. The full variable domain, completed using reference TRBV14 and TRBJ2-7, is EAGVTQFPSHSVIEKGQTVTLRCDPISGHDNLYWYRRVMGKEIKFLLHFVKESKQDESGMPNNRFLAERTGGTYSTLKVQPAELEDSGVYFCASSLRGAYSYEQYFGPGTRLTVT.

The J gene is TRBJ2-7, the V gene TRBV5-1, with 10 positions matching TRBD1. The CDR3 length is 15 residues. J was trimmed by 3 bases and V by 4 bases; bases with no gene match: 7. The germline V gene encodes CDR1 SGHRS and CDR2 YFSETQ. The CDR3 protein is CASSPRTGGLYEQYF. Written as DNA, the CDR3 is TGCGCCAGCAGCCCCCGGACAGGGGGACTCTACGAGCAGTACTTC.

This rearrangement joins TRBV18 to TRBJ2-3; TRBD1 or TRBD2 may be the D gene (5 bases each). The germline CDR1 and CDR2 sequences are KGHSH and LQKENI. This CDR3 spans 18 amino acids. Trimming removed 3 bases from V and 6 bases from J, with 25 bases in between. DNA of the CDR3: TGTGCCAGCTCACCGCTCGGGGCCCTTCAGGTGCCCGGTGATACGCAGTATTTT. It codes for CASSPLGALQVPGDTQYF.

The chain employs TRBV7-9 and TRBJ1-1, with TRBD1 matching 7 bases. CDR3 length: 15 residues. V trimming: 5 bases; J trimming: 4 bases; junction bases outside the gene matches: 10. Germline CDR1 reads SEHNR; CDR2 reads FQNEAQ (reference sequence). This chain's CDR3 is CASSTKQGGPTEAFF. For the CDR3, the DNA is TGTGCCAGCAGCACCAAGCAGGGGGGTCCCACTGAAGCTTTCTTT.

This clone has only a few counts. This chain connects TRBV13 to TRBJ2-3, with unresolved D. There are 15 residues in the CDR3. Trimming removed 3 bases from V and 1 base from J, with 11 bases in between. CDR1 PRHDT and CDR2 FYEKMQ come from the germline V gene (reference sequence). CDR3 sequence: CASSFGRVGTDTQYF. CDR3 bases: TGTGCCAGCAGCTTCGGACGAGTGGGCACAGATACGCAGTATTTT.

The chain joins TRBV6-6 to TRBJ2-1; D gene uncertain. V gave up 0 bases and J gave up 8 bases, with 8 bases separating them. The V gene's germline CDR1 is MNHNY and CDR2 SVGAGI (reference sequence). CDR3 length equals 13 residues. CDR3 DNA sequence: TGTGCCAGCAGTTACTCCCCCTTGGATGAGCAGTTCTTC. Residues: CASSYSPLDEQFF.